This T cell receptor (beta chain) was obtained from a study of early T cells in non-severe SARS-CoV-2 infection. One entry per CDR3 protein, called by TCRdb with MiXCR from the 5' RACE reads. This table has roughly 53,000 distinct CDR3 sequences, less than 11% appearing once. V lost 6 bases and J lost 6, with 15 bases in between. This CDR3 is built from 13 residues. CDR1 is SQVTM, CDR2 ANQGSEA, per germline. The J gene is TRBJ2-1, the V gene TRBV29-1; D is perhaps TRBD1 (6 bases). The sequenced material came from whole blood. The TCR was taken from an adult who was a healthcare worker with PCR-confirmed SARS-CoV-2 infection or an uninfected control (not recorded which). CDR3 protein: CSVDSRGFNEQFF. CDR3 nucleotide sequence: TGCAGCGTAGACTCCAGGGGTTTCAATGAGCAGTTCTTC.